These 27 T cell receptor beta chains were all obtained from the same sample, sequenced in a study of beta chain features in type 1 diabetes. The authors reverse transcribed all of the isolated RNA, so sequencing captured expressed TCRB transcripts. Some clones are missing from TCRdb's copy, which holds only in-frame ones; the method was immunoSEQ multiplex PCR. This sample has some 160,000 clones, with over 7.5% found just once. Sequencing was performed on central memory CD4+ T cells from blood. Receptors were obtained from a woman aged 18-30 years in good health.

The V and J genes are TRBV19 and TRBJ1-1; D may be TRBD1 (5 bases). Trimming removed 8 bases from V and 0 bases from J, with 16 bases in between. CDR1 and CDR2 (germline): LNHDA, SQIVND (reference sequence). The CDR3 length is 15 residues. CDR3 protein: CASSSGLSMNTEAFF. DNA of the CDR3: TGTGCCAGTTCATCGGGACTGTCCATGAACACTGAAGCTTTCTTT. Drawing the rest from reference TRBV19 and TRBJ1-1, the complete variable domain is DGGITQSPKYLFRKEGQNVTLSCEQNLNHDAMYWYRQDPGQGLRLIYYSQIVNDFQKGDIAEGYSVSREKKESFPLTVTSAQKNPTAFYLCASSSGLSMNTEAFFGQGTRLTVV.

In this sample, this clone turned up a few times. This sample also contains other DNA sequences that code for the same CDR3. The CDR3 DNA reads as TGCGCCAGCAGCTTGGATGGACAGGGAAACACTGAAGCTTTCTTT. Amino acids: CASSLDGQGNTEAFF. V and J are TRBV5-1 and TRBJ1-1, with TRBD1 identical over 8 bases. In germline, CDR1 is SGHRS, CDR2 YFSETQ. V lost 0 bases and J lost 2; bases outside the gene matches: 3. CDR3 length: 15 residues.

The rearrangement links TRBV7-2 to TRBJ2-5; 11 positions match TRBD2. CDR1 and CDR2 from the germline V gene are SGHTA and FQGNSA. V shed 1 base and J 4 bases; nucleotides not matched to a gene: 2. This CDR3 is built from 15 residues. The CDR3 region has the DNA TGTGCCAGCAGCTTAGAGGGACTAGCGGTAGAGACCCAGTACTTC. The encoded protein is CASSLEGLAVETQYF.

This clone was seen a handful of times. The rearrangement uses TRBV4-1 and TRBJ2-3; 9 bases are shared with TRBD2. The J segment lost 5 bases and the V segment lost 4 bases, leaving 7 bases of the junction unmatched. CDR1 and CDR2 (germline): MGHRA, YSYEKL. This CDR3 has 15 amino acids. The CDR3: CASSPENSGRDTQYF. In nucleotides, the CDR3 is TGCGCCAGCAGCCCGGAAAATAGCGGGAGAGATACGCAGTATTTT.

This clone was counted between two and nine times. J is TRBJ2-7 and V is TRBV7-9; no firm D call. V dropped 0 bases and J dropped 0 bases, with 9 bases sitting between them. This CDR3 is 15 amino acids long. Germline V gene lookup returns CDR1 SEHNR and CDR2 FQNEAQ (reference sequence). The CDR3 bases are TGTGCCAGCAGCTTAGCGTCAGGTTCCTCCTACGAGCAGTACTTC. Its protein is CASSLASGSSYEQYF.

This chain links TRBV27 with TRBJ2-7; 13 positions match TRBD2. The CDR3 extends over 14 amino acids. The germline V gene encodes CDR1 MNHEY and CDR2 SMNVEV (reference sequence). Trimming took 6 bases from V and 7 from J; bases not matched to a gene: 6. This CDR3 is CASSWTSGRQEQYF. The CDR3 DNA sequence: TGTGCCAGCAGCTGGACTAGCGGGAGACAAGAGCAGTACTTC.

A few counts support this clone. V and J are TRBV9 and TRBJ1-1; D unresolved. This CDR3 region has 14 residues. Trimming stripped 0 bases from V and 2 bases from J, with 8 bases between. Per the germline V gene, CDR1 is SGDLS and CDR2 is YYNGEE. The CDR3 region has the DNA TGTGCCAGCAGCGTAGATAGATACAACACTGAAGCTTTCTTT. Amino acid sequence: CASSVDRYNTEAFF.

This clone turned up a few times. V gene TRBV5-5 combines with J gene TRBJ2-5, with 10 positions matching TRBD2. Germline V CDR1 and CDR2: SGHKS, YYEKEE (reference sequence). CDR3 length equals 16 residues. V shed 2 bases and J 1 base; nucleotides not matched to a gene: 5. CDR3 region: CASSLGLAVLQETQYF. In nucleotides, the CDR3 is TGTGCCAGCAGCTTAGGACTAGCGGTGCTCCAAGAGACCCAGTACTTC.

This clone was picked up a small number of times. This chain joins TRBV2 and TRBJ2-1, with D possibly TRBD1 on 6 matching bases. The CDR3 has 14 amino acids. Germline lookup yields CDR1 SNHLY and CDR2 FYNNEI. V was trimmed by 5 bases and J by 4 bases, leaving 12 bases between them. The CDR3 here is CASSTGNRYNEQFF. As DNA, the CDR3 is TGTGCCAGCAGTACAGGGAATAGGTACAATGAGCAGTTCTTC.

This clone was detected a few times. The V call is TRBV7-3, the J call TRBJ1-5, with D tentatively TRBD1 (6 bases). From germline, CDR1 is SGHTA and CDR2 FQGTGA. Trimming stripped 2 bases from V and 1 base from J, with 15 bases between. The CDR3 runs to 17 residues. CDR3 DNA sequence: TGTGCCAGCAGCTTAGGGGAGGGGGTAAGAAGCAATCAGCCCCAGCATTTT. It codes for CASSLGEGVRSNQPQHF. Using reference TRBV7-3 and TRBJ1-5 for the parts outside the CDR3, the full variable domain is GAGVSQTPSNKVTEKGKYVELRCDPISGHTALYWYRQSLGQGPEFLIYFQGTGAADDSGLPNDRFFAVRPEGSVSTLKIQRTERGDSAVYLCASSLGEGVRSNQPQHFGDGTRLSIL.

A few counts support this clone. This chain links TRBV7-2 with TRBJ1-6; the D is unclear. Trimming removed 0 bases from V and 6 bases from J, with 9 bases in between. This CDR3 is 15 amino acids long. CDR1 and CDR2 (germline): SGHTA, FQGNSA. The CDR3 DNA is TGTGCCAGCAGCTTAGCGGCGGGTCTTAATTCACCCCTCCACTTT. Translating it yields CASSLAAGLNSPLHF.

This clone has only a few counts. The chain employs TRBV7-2 and TRBJ2-5; D is undetermined. The CDR3 has 11 amino acids. CDR1 is SGHTA and CDR2 is FQGNSA in the germline V gene. V lost 5 bases to trimming and J lost 3 bases, with 4 bases between them. In DNA form, the CDR3 reads TGTGCCAGCAGCCCCAAAGAGACCCAGTACTTC. It yields the protein CASSPKETQYF.

This clone showed up just a few times. This rearrangement joins TRBV2 to TRBJ1-5, with D possibly TRBD1 on 5 matching bases. Per germline, CDR1 SNHLY and CDR2 FYNNEI. The CDR3 has 15 amino acids. Trimming took 5 bases from V and 3 from J, leaving 14 bases between them. DNA of the CDR3: TGTGCCAGCAGTCCGTTGGAGGGGAACAATCAGCCCCAGCATTTT. This codes for CASSPLEGNNQPQHF.

The chain employs TRBV14 and TRBJ2-7, with unresolved D. CDR1 is SGHDN, CDR2 FVKESK, per germline. There are 12 residues in the CDR3. Between the trimmed V and J ends, which lost 2 bases and 7 bases, there was a span of 9 bases. The CDR3 loop reads CASSQFWQEQYF. The CDR3 nucleotides read TGTGCCAGCAGCCAATTCTGGCAGGAGCAGTACTTC.

CDR3 nucleotide sequence: TGCGCCAGCAGCTCAAGGGGGACAGCCCAAGAGACCCAGTACTTC. This codes for CASSSRGTAQETQYF. The chain combines TRBV5-1 with TRBJ2-5, with 7 bases matching TRBD1. The CDR3 has 15 amino acids. V lost 3 bases to trimming and J lost 1 base; unmatched junction nucleotides: 6. Germline CDR1 reads SGHRS; CDR2 reads YFSETQ.

The J gene is TRBJ1-1, the V gene TRBV5-1; D is uncertain. Trimming took 4 bases from V and 1 from J, leaving 17 bases between them. The CDR3 runs to 16 residues. In germline, CDR1 is SGHRS, CDR2 YFSETQ. In DNA form, the CDR3 reads TGCGCCAGCAGCCCCGCCACGGGGAATGAGAACACTGAAGCTTTCTTT. It yields the protein CASSPATGNENTEAFF.

The V call is TRBV6-7, the J call TRBJ2-7, with D unclear. TRBV6-7 is classed as an ORF, of uncertain function. The CDR3 has 14 amino acids. Between the trimmed V and J ends, which lost 0 bases and 3 bases, there was a span of 9 bases. CDR3 nucleotide sequence: TGTGCCAGCAGTTACTCGAGGATCCACTACGAGCAGTACTTC. Its protein is CASSYSRIHYEQYF.

This clone was observed a handful of times. This chain connects TRBV4-3 to TRBJ2-3; weak D call: TRBD2 (5 bases). Germline CDR1 reads LGHNA; CDR2 reads YSLEER. The V end was cut by 1 base, the J end by 0 bases, with 14 bases between. This CDR3 region has 17 residues. The CDR3 loop reads CASSQGGVDLSTDTQYF. In nucleotides, the CDR3 is TGCGCCAGCAGCCAAGGGGGAGTAGACCTTAGCACAGATACGCAGTATTTT.

This clone was seen more than once but under ten times. The chain joins TRBV2 to TRBJ1-1; the D is unclear. Trimming shortened V by 5 bases and J by 0 bases, and 7 bases separated the two germline ends. CDR3 size: 13 residues. Germline-derived CDR1 and CDR2 are SNHLY and FYNNEI. Written as DNA, the CDR3 is TGTGCCAGCAGTACACAAATGAACACTGAAGCTTTCTTT. This codes for CASSTQMNTEAFF.

The V call is TRBV21-1, the J call TRBJ2-3; TRBD1 was called by the table and not checked on the DNA. TRBV21-1 is marked as a pseudogene. This CDR3 region has 15 residues. The chain's CDR3 is CASQPTGTSTDTQYF. The CDR3 DNA sequence: TGTGCCAGCCAACCGACAGGGACTAGCACAGATACGCAGTATTTT.

J is TRBJ2-1 and V is TRBV6-6; D is possibly TRBD2 (5 bases). Germline CDR1 and CDR2: MNHNY and SVGAGI (reference sequence). The V and J ends lost 5 bases and 0 bases respectively, with 11 bases between them. This CDR3 is built from 15 residues. The CDR3 DNA follows: TGTGCCAGCAGTACGGGGTCGAGCTCCTACAATGAGCAGTTCTTC. Its translation is CASSTGSSSYNEQFF.

Only a few counts were recorded for this clone. The V call is TRBV30, the J call TRBJ2-3; 7 positions match TRBD1. The CDR3 runs to 15 residues. The germline CDR1 and CDR2 sequences are GTSNPN and SVGIG (reference sequence). Unmatched junction bases numbered 4, after V lost 0 bases and J lost 1 base. The CDR3 nucleotides read TGTGCCTGGAGTGTACAGGGGCCAGGCACAGATACGCAGTATTTT. It codes for CAWSVQGPGTDTQYF.

This clone was found once. The chain uses TRBV7-3 and TRBJ1-6; 9 bases line up with TRBD1. Germline V gene sequence: CDR1 SGHTA, CDR2 FQGTGA. This CDR3 comprises 14 residues. Trimming cost V 4 bases and J 10 bases; bases outside gene matches: 5. In DNA, the CDR3 is TGTGCCAGCAGCTCGGGACAGGGACAATCACCCCTCCACTTT. Translating it yields CASSSGQGQSPLHF.

The chain is built from TRBV7-2 and TRBJ1-2; 11 nucleotides align to TRBD1. Germline values: CDR1 SGHTA, CDR2 FQGNSA. V shed 4 bases, J shed 6 bases, and the junction held 1 base outside the gene matches. This CDR3 region has 13 residues. The CDR3 reads CASSSGQGDGYTF. For the CDR3, the DNA is TGTGCCAGCAGCTCGGGACAGGGGGATGGCTACACCTTC.

To note about this clone: In the same sample, other DNA sequences code for this CDR3. The chain links TRBV5-1 to TRBJ2-5, with 9 bases identical to TRBD1. The CDR3 extends over 15 amino acids. Per the germline V gene, CDR1 is SGHRS and CDR2 is YFSETQ. Unmatched junction bases numbered 5, after V lost 0 bases and J lost 5 bases. CDR3 sequence: CASSLGTGGRETQYF. The CDR3 coding sequence is TGCGCCAGCAGCTTGGGTACAGGGGGCAGGGAGACCCAGTACTTC.

The chain links TRBV5-4 to TRBJ1-5, with D hard to call. V lost 4 bases to trimming and J lost 5 bases, with 22 bases between them. CDR1 SGHNT and CDR2 YYREEE come from the germline V gene (reference sequence). The CDR3 sequence is 17 residues long. This chain's CDR3 is CASSQERRVSLDQPQHF. CDR3 nucleotides: TGTGCCAGCAGCCAAGAGAGGAGGGTCTCGCTGGATCAGCCCCAGCATTTT.

This chain joins TRBV2 and TRBJ1-2; D uncertain. V was shortened by 7 bases and J by 8 bases, with 20 bases between the two germline ends. The V gene's germline CDR1 is SNHLY and CDR2 FYNNEI. The length of the CDR3 is 14 residues. CDR3 in DNA: TGTGCCAGCATTTTCGACCCCTCCCGAGGCGGCTACACCTTC. Protein product: CASIFDPSRGGYTF.